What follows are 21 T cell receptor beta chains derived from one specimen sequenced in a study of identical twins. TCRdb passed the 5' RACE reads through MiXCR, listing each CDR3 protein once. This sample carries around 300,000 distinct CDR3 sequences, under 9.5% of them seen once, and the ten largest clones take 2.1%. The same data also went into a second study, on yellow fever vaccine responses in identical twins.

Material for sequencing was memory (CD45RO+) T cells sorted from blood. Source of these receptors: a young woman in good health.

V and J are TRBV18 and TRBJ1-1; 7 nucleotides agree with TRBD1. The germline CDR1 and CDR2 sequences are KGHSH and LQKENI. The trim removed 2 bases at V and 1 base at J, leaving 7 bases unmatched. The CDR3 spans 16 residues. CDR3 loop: CASSPSIGTENTEAFF. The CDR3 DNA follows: TGTGCCAGCTCACCAAGTATTGGGACAGAGAACACTGAAGCTTTCTTT.

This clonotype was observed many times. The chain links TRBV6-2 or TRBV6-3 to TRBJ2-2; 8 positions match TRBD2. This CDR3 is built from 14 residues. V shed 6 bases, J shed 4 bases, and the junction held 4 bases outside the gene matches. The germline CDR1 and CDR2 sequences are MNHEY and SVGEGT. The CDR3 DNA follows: TGTGCCAGCAGGACTAGCGTGACCACCGGGGAGCTGTTTTTT. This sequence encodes CASRTSVTTGELFF.

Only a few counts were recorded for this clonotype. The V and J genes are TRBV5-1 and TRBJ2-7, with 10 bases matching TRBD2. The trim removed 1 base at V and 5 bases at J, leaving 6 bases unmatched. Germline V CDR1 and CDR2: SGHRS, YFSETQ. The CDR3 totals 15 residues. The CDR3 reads CASSLSAGGPHEQYF. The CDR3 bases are TGCGCCAGCAGCTTGTCAGCGGGAGGGCCACACGAGCAGTACTTC.

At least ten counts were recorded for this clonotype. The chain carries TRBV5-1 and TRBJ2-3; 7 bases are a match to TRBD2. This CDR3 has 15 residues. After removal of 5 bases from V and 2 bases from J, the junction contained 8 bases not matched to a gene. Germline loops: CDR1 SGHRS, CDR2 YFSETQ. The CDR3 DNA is TGCGCCAGCAGTACCAGCGGGGCTTACACAGATACGCAGTATTTT. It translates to CASSTSGAYTDTQYF.

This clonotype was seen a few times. The DNA for the CDR3 is TGTGCCAGCAGCATAGGGACAGGGAACACCGGGGAGCTGTTTTTT. This translates into CASSIGTGNTGELFF. J is TRBJ2-2 and V is TRBV9; 8 bases line up with TRBD1. The CDR3 sequence is 15 residues long. V dropped 4 bases and J dropped 1; count of bases not matched to a gene: 3. Looked up from germline, CDR1 is SGDLS and CDR2 is YYNGEE.

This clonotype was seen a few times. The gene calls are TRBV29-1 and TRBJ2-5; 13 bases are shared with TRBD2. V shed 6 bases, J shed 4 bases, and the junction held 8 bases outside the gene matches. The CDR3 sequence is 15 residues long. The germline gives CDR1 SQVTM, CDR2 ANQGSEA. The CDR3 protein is CSVGLAGEAPETQYF. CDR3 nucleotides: TGCAGCGTAGGACTAGCGGGAGAGGCTCCAGAGACCCAGTACTTC. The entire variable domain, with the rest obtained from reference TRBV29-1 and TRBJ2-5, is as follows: SAVISQKPSRDICQRGTSLTIQCQVDSQVTMMFWYRQQPGQSLTLIATANQGSEATYESGFVIDKFPISRPNLTFSTLTVSNMSPEDSSIYLCSVGLAGEAPETQYFGPGTRLLVL.

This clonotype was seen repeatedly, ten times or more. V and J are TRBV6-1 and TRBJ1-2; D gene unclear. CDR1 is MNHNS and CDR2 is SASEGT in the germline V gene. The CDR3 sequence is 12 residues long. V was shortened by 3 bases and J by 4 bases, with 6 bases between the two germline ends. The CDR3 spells CASSERFYGYTF. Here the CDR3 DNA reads TGTGCCAGCAGTGAGAGATTCTATGGCTACACCTTC.

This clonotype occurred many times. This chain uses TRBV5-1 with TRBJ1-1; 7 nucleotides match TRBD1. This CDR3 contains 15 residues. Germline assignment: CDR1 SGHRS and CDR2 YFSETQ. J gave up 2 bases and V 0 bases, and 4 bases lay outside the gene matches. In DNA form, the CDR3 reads TGCGCCAGCAGCTTGGCGGGGACAGTAAACACTGAAGCTTTCTTT. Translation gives CASSLAGTVNTEAFF. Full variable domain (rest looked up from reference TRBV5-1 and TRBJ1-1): KAGVTQTPRYLIKTRGQQVTLSCSPISGHRSVSWYQQTPGQGLQFLFEYFSETQRNKGNFPGRFSGRQFSNSRSEMNVSTLELGDSALYLCASSLAGTVNTEAFFGQGTRLTVV.

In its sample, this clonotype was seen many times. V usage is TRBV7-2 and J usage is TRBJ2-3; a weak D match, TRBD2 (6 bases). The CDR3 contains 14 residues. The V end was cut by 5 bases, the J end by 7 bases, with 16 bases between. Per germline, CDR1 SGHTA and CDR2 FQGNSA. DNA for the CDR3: TGTGCCAGCAGCCCCGGGGACTTAGTCTATACGCAGTATTTT. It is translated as CASSPGDLVYTQYF.

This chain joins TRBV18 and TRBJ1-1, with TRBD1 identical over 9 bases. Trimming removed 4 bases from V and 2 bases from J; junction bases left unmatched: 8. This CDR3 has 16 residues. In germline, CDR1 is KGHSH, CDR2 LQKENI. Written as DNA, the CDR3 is TGTGCCAGCTCACTAGCCGGGACAGGGATTAACACTGAAGCTTTCTTT. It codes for CASSLAGTGINTEAFF.

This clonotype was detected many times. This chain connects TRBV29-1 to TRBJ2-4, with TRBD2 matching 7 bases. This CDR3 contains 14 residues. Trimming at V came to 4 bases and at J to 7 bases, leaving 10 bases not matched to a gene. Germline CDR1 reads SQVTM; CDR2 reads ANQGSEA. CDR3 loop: CSVAPPGRGNIQYF. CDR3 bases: TGCAGCGTTGCCCCCCCAGGGAGGGGTAACATTCAGTACTTC.

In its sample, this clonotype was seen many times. In nucleotides, the CDR3 is TGTGCCAGCAGCTTAGGGGGACTTCAAGAGACCCAGTACTTC. It encodes CASSLGGLQETQYF. This chain connects TRBV7-9 to TRBJ2-5; D possibly corresponds to TRBD2 (6 bases). The V gene lost 1 base and the J gene lost 2 bases, with 8 bases spanning the gap. The CDR3 is 14 amino acids. From germline, CDR1 is SEHNR and CDR2 FQNEAQ (reference sequence).

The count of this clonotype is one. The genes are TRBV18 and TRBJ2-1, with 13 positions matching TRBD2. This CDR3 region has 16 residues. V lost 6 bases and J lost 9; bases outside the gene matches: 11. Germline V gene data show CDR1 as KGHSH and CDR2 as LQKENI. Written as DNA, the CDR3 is TGTGCCAGCTCCCGGGGAGGACTAGCGGGAGACGGTGAGCAGTTCTTC. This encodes CASSRGGLAGDGEQFF.

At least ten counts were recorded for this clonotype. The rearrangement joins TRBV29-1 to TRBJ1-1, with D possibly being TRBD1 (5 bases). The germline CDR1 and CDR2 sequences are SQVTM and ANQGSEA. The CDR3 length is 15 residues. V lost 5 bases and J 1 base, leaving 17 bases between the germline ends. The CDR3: CSVSHGGLSNTEAFF. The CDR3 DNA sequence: TGCAGCGTTTCACATGGGGGGTTGTCGAACACTGAAGCTTTCTTT.

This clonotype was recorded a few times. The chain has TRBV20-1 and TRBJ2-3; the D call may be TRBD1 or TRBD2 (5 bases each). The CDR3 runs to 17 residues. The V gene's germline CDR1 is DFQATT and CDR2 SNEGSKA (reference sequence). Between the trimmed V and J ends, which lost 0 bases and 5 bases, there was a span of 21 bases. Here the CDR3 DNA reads TGCAGTGCTAGAGATCCCCGGGGACCTGGGCAGGTAGATACGCAGTATTTT. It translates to CSARDPRGPGQVDTQYF.

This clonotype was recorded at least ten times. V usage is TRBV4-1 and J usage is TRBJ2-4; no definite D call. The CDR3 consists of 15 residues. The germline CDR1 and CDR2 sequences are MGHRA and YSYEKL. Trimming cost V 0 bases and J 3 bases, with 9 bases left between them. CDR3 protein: CASSQEDVIKNIQYF. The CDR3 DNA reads TGCGCCAGCAGCCAAGAGGATGTAATCAAAAACATTCAGTACTTC.

CDR3 bases: TGTGCCAGCAGTTCCGGGACGCAGTATTTT. Translated, it gives CASSSGTQYF. The chain is built from TRBV12-3 or TRBV12-4 and TRBJ2-3; D not resolved. CDR3 length: 10 amino acids. Trimming removed 4 bases at V and 9 bases at J, with 5 bases between.

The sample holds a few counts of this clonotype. In DNA form, the CDR3 reads TGTGCCAGCAGCCTACCCGTTAATGAAAAACTGTTTTTT. This encodes CASSLPVNEKLFF. The chain joins TRBV7-9 to TRBJ1-4; no firm D call. This CDR3 region has 13 residues. From germline, CDR1 is SEHNR and CDR2 FQNEAQ (reference sequence). Trimming shortened V by 5 bases and J by 4 bases, and 8 bases separated the two germline ends.

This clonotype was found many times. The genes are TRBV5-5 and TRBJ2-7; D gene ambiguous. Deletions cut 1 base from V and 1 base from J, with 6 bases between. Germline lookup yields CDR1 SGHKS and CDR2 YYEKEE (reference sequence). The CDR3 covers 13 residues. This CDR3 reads CASSLTASYEQYV. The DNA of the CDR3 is TGTGCCAGCAGCTTGACAGCTTCCTACGAGCAGTACGTC.

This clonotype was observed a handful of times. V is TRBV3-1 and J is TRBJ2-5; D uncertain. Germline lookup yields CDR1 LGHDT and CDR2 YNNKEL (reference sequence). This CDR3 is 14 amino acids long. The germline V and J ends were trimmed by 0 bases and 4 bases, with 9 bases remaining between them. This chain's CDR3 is CASSQDGLRETQYF. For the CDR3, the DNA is TGTGCCAGCAGCCAAGATGGCCTTAGAGAGACCCAGTACTTC.

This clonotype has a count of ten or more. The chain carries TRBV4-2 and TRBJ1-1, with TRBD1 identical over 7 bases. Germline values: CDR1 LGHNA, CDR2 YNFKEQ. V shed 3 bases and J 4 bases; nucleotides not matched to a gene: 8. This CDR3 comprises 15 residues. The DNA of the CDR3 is TGTGCCAGCAGCCACTCCGGGCAGGGGGGCACTGAAGCTTTCTTT. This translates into CASSHSGQGGTEAFF.